This T cell receptor (beta chain) stems from a study of blood T cell repertoires in COVID-19. Study background: From T cells, B-cell-depleted T cells, or PBMCs came the material, which was cDNA or gDNA.

Per the germline V gene, CDR1 is SGHDT and CDR2 is YYEEEE. The CDR3 has 13 residues. V lost 4 bases and J lost 4, with 9 bases in between. Sequencing was performed with immunoSEQ multiplex PCR; in TCRdb, only in-frame clones are kept and a portion is missing. The table shows roughly 23,000 clones, with approximately 90% occurring only once. This TCR was sampled from a woman of 80 years or more with active COVID-19. Sequenced material: peripheral blood. This chain connects TRBV5-6 to TRBJ1-3; D might be TRBD1 (6 bases). CDR3 residues: CASSQQGGNTIYF. The CDR3 coding sequence is TGTGCCAGCAGCCAACAGGGCGGAAACACCATATATTTT.